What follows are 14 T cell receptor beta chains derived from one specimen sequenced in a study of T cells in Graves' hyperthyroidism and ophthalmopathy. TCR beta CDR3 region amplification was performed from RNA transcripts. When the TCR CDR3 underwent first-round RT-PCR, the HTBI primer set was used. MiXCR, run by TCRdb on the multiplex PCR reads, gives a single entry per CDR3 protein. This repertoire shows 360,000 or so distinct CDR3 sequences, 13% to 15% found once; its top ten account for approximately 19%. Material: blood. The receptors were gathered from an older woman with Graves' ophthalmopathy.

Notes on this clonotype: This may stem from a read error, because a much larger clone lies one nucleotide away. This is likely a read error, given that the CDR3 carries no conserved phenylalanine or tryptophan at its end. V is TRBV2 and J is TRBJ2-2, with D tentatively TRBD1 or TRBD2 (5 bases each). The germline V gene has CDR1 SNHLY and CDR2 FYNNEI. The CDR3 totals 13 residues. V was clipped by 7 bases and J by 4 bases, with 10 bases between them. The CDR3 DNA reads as TGTGCCAGCACTAGGGACGGCACCGGGGAGCTGTTTCTT. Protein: CASTRDGTGELFL.

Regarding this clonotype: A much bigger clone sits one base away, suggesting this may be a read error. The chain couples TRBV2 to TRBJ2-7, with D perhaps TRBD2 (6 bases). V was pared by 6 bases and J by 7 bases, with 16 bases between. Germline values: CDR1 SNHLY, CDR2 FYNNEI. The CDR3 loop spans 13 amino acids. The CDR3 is CASSKGLLEEQYF. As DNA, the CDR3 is TGTGCCAGCAGCAAGGGACTGCTTGAAGAGCAGTACTTC.

The chain's CDR3 is CSARGLGGATNTEAFF. The CDR3 DNA is TGCAGTGCTAGAGGCCTCGGGGGGGCAACGAACACTGAAGCTTTCTTT. The chain employs TRBV20-1 and TRBJ1-1; TRBD1 might be the D (6 bases). V was clipped by 1 base and J by 1 base, with 16 bases between them. Looked up from germline, CDR1 is DFQATT and CDR2 is SNEGSKA (reference sequence). This CDR3 has 16 amino acids.

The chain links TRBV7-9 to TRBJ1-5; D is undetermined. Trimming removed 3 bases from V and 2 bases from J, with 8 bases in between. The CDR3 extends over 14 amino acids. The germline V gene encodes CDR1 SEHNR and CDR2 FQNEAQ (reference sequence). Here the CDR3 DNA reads TGTGCCAGCAGCTTTAACAGCGGCAATCAGCCCCAGCATTTT. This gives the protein CASSFNSGNQPQHF.

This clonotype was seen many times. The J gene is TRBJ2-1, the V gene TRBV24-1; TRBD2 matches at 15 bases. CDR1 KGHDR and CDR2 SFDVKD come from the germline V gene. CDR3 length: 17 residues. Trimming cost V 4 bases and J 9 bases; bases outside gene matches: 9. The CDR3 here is CATSDRTSGRARGEQFF. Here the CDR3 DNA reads TGTGCCACCAGTGACCGGACTAGCGGGAGGGCCAGGGGTGAGCAGTTCTTC.

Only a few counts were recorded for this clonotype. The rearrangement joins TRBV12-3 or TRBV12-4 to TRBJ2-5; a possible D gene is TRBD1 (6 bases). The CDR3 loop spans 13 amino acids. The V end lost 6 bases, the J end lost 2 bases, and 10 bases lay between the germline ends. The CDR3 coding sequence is TGTGCCAGCAGGTCAGGGGTTCAAGAGACCCAGTACTTC. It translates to CASRSGVQETQYF.

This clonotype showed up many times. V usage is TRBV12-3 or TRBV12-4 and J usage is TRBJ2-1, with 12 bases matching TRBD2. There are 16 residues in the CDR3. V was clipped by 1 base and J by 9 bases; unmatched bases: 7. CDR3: CASSLGLAGAGGEQFF. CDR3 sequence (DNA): TGTGCCAGCAGTTTAGGACTAGCGGGAGCCGGGGGTGAGCAGTTCTTC.

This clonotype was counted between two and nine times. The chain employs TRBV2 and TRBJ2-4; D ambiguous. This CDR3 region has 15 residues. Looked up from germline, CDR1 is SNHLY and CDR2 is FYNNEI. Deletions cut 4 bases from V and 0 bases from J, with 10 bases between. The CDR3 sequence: CASSAAELAKNIQYF. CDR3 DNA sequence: TGTGCCAGCAGTGCAGCTGAACTAGCCAAAAACATTCAGTACTTC.

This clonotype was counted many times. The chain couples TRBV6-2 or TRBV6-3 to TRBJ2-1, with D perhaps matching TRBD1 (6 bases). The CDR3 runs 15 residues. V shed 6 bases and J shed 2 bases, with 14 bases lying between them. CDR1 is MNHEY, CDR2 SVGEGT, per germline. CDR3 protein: CASRPTGRPYNEQFF. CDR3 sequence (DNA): TGTGCCAGCAGACCCACAGGGAGACCCTACAATGAGCAGTTCTTC.

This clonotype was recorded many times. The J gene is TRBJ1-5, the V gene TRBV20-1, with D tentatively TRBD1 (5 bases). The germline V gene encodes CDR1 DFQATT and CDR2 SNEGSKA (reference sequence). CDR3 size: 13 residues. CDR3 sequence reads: CTAGGGSNQPQHF. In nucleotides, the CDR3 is TGCACCGCGGGCGGGGGGAGCAATCAGCCCCAGCATTTT.

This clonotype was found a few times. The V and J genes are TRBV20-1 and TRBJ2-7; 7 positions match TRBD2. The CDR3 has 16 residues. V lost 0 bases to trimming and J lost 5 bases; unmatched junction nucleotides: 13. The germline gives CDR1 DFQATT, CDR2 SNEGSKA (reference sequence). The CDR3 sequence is CSARDGGGAGWDEQYF. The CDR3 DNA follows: TGCAGTGCTAGAGATGGGGGAGGGGCAGGGTGGGACGAGCAGTACTTC.

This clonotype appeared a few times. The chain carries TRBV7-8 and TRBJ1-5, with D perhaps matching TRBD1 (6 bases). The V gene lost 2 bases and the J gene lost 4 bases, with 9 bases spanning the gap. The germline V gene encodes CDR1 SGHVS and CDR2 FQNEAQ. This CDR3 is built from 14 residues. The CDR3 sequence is CASSLIRGNQPQHF. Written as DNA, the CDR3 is TGTGCCAGCAGCTTAATCAGGGGTAATCAGCCCCAGCATTTT.

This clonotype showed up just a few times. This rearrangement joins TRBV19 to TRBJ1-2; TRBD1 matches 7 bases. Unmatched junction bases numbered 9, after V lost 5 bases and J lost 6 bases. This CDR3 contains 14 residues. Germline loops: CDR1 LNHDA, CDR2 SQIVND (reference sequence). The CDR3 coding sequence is TGTGCCAGTAGTCTCCGACAGGGCGAAGATGGCTACACCTTC. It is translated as CASSLRQGEDGYTF.

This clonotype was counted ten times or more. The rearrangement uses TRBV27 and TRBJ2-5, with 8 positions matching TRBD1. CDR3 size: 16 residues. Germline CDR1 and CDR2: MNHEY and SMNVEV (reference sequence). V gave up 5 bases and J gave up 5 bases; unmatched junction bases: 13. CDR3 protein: CASSPGGALVLETQYF. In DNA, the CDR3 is TGTGCCAGCAGTCCAGGGGGCGCGCTCGTCCTGGAGACCCAGTACTTC.